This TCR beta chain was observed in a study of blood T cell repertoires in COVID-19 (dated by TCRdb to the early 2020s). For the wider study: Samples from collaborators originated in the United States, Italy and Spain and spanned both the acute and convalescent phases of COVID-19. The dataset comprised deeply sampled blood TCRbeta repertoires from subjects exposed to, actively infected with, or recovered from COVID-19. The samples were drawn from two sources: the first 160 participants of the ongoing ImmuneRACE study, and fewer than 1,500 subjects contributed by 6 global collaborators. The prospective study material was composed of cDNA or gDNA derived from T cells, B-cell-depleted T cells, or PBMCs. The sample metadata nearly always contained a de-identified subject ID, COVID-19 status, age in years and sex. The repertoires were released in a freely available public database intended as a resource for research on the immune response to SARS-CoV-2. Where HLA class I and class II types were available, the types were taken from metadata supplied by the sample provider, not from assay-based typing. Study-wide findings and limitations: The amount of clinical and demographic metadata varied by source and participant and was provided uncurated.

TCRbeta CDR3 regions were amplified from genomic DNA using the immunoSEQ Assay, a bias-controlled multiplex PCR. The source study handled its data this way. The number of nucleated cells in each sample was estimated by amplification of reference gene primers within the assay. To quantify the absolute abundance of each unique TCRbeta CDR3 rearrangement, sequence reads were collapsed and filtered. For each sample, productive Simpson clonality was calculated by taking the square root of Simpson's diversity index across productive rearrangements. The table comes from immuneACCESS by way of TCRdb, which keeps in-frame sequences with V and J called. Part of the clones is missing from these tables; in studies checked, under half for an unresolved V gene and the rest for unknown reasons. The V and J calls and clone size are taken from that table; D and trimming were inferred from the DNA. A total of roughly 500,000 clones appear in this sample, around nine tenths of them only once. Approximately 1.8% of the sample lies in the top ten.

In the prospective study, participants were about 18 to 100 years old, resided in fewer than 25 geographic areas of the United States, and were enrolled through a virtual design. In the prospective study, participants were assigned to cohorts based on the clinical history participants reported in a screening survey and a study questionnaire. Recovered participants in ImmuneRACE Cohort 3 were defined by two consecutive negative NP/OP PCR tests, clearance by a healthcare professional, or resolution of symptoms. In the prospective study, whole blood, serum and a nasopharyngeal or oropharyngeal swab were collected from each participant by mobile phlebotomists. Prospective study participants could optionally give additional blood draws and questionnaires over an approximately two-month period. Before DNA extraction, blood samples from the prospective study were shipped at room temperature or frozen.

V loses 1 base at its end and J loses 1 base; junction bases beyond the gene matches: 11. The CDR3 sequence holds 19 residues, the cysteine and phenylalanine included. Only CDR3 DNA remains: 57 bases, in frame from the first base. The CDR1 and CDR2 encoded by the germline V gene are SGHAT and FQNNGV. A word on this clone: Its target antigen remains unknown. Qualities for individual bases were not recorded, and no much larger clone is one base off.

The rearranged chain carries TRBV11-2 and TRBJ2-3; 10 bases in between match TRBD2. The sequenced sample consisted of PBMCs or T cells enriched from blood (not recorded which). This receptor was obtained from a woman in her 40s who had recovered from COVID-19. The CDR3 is CASSLGPLAGRVGTDTQYF. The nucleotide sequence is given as TGTGCCAGCAGCTTAGGCCCACTAGCGGGAAGGGTCGGCACAGATACGCAGTATTTT.